This TCR beta chain was obtained from a study of cytomegalovirus exposure and HLA in healthy donors. Study-wide context: Both the roughly 120 validation repertoires and the 600 to 750 first-cohort repertoires used the same platform, as reported by a later analysis. The study's findings and limits: Fewer than 200 TCR beta chains were listed as cytomegalovirus-associated.

Concerning this clone itself: What it binds is not known.

The data were produced by immunoSEQ multiplex PCR, yet TCRdb's version contains in-frame clones alone and is incomplete. The sample shows under 250,000 clones, around nine tenths of them seen only once. Germline V gives CDR1 KGHSH, CDR2 LQKENI. Trimming took 5 bases from V and 1 from J; bases not matched to a gene: 7. The CDR3 sequence is 15 residues long. The TCR was taken from a man aged 18 to 30 in good health and CMV-seronegative. V usage is TRBV18 and J usage is TRBJ2-7, with 8 bases fitting TRBD1. The sample taken for sequencing was PBMCs. The CDR3 loop is CASSEQQGVSYEQYF. The DNA for the CDR3 is TGTGCCAGCTCAGAGCAACAGGGGGTTTCCTACGAGCAGTACTTC.